These 18 T cell receptor beta chains were all obtained from the same sample, sequenced in a study of prognosis after radiotherapy for stage I lung cancer. Amplicons of TCR beta CDR3 were generated from genomic DNA by two-round multiplex PCR. Amplification in first-round PCR relied on primers specific to each TRBV and TRBJ gene. TCRdb re-called the multiplex PCR reads through MiXCR, storing one row per CDR3 protein. The data contain about 9,000 distinct CDR3 sequences, roughly 60% of them seen just once; the ten biggest clones take up 15% to 25%. Sequenced material: PBMCs, taken before or after stereotactic body radiation therapy (not recorded which). These receptors were collected from a donor over 45 with non-small cell lung cancer.

By its share, this clonotype is medium-sized. This rearrangement joins TRBV27 to TRBJ2-1; unclear D gene. CDR3 length: 17 residues. Germline V gene lookup returns CDR1 MNHEY and CDR2 SMNVEV (reference sequence). Deletions cut 7 bases from V and 9 bases from J, with 28 bases between. The CDR3 here is CASTASGRTPNAGEQFF. The CDR3 DNA reads TGTGCCAGCACCGCCTCAGGTCGGACGCCGAATGCTGGTGAGCAGTTCTTC.

The chain carries TRBV28 and TRBJ2-3; 7 bases align to TRBD1. After removal of 5 bases from V and 2 bases from J, the junction contained 7 bases not matched to a gene. The CDR3 totals 15 residues. The germline V gene has CDR1 MDHEN and CDR2 SYDVKM. Here the CDR3 DNA reads TGTGCCAGCAGTCCGGGACAGATCCCCACAGATACGCAGTATTTT. It yields the protein CASSPGQIPTDTQYF.

This clonotype was observed a handful of times. The chain couples TRBV27 to TRBJ2-7; D remains unclear. Trimming pared 0 bases from V and 5 bases from J, leaving 14 bases between. The CDR3 is made up of 15 amino acids. Germline lookup yields CDR1 MNHEY and CDR2 SMNVEV (reference sequence). CDR3 protein: CASSLSGGPAHEQYF. CDR3 DNA sequence: TGTGCCAGCAGTTTATCTGGTGGGCCAGCTCACGAGCAGTACTTC.

CDR3 DNA: TGCAGTGCTAGAGCCGAACGGGACTATGGCTACACCTTC. This translates into CSARAERDYGYTF. This chain connects TRBV20-1 to TRBJ1-2, with D unclear. Trimming left V 1 base short and J 3 bases short, with 9 bases between. The CDR3 extends over 13 amino acids. CDR1 and CDR2 from the germline V gene are DFQATT and SNEGSKA (reference sequence).

A single count supports this clonotype. This chain joins TRBV20-1 and TRBJ2-1; TRBD2 agrees at 7 bases. This CDR3 contains 14 residues. V was pared by 2 bases and J by 7 bases, with 8 bases of the junction left unmatched. CDR1 is DFQATT and CDR2 is SNEGSKA in the germline V gene (reference sequence). The CDR3 nucleotides read TGCAGTGCTAGATTGACGGGAGGTCTAAATGAGCAGTTCTTC. Residues: CSARLTGGLNEQFF.

The chain couples TRBV6-5 to TRBJ2-2, with D tentatively TRBD2 (6 bases). CDR1 is MNHEY, CDR2 SVGAGI, per germline. The CDR3 totals 20 residues. Deletions cut 0 bases from V and 5 bases from J, with 25 bases between. The CDR3: CASSYSTGLIIGRGTGELFF. In nucleotides, the CDR3 is TGTGCCAGCAGTTACTCGACCGGACTAATTATCGGTAGGGGTACCGGGGAGCTGTTTTTT.

By proportion, this clonotype is medium-sized. The V and J genes are TRBV4-1 and TRBJ2-1, with 13 bases matching TRBD2. This CDR3 spans 18 amino acids. Germline trimming cut 0 bases from V and 7 bases from J; bases unmatched to any gene: 9. CDR1 and CDR2 from the germline V gene are MGHRA and YSYEKL. DNA of the CDR3: TGCGCCAGCAGCCAAGATAGGACTAGCGGGAGTATTGGGAATGAGCAGTTCTTC. It encodes CASSQDRTSGSIGNEQFF.

As regards this clonotype: A far larger clone lies a single base away; this is likely a read error. The conserved closing phenylalanine or tryptophan is absent in this CDR3, likely reflecting a read error. This rearrangement joins TRBV6-2 or TRBV6-3 to TRBJ2-5, with D perhaps being TRBD1 or TRBD2 (5 bases each). The DNA matches TRBJ2-1 better at its end, which makes the J call doubtful. Germline V gives CDR1 MNHEY, CDR2 SVGEGT. The CDR3 has 14 amino acids. The DNA of the CDR3 is TGTGCCAGCAGTCCGGGGACGGGCTACAATGAGCAGTTCTTA. It specifies CASSPGTGYNEQFL.

The chain recombines TRBV11-2 with TRBJ1-2; 7 positions match TRBD1. CDR1 is SGHAT and CDR2 is FQNNGV in the germline V gene. This CDR3 contains 16 residues. J lost 5 bases, V lost 5 bases, and 14 bases had no gene match. CDR3 DNA: TGTGCCAGCAGCGTCAATTCCGGGACAGCTAGATATGGCTACACCTTC. This translates into CASSVNSGTARYGYTF.

In its sample, this clonotype ranks as medium-sized. This chain joins TRBV3-1 and TRBJ2-2; D tentatively fits TRBD1 or TRBD2 (5 bases each). V lost 4 bases to trimming and J lost 2 bases, with 11 bases between them. Germline V gene lookup returns CDR1 LGHDT and CDR2 YNNKEL (reference sequence). The length of the CDR3 is 15 residues. The CDR3 is CASSRWDHNTGELFF. In DNA, the CDR3 is TGTGCCAGCAGCCGATGGGACCATAACACCGGGGAGCTGTTTTTT. Based on the CDR3 plus reference TRBV3-1 and TRBJ2-2, the full variable domain is DTAVSQTPKYLVTQMGNDKSIKCEQNLGHDTMYWYKQDSKKFLKIMFSYNNKELIINETVPNRFSPKSPDKAHLNLHINSLELGDSAVYFCASSRWDHNTGELFFGEGSRLTVL.

Points on this clonotype: The conserved phenylalanine or tryptophan normally closing the CDR3 is absent here, so this likely arose from a read error. The gene calls are TRBV5-1 and TRBJ2-1; D unclear. V lost 7 bases and J lost 5, with 22 bases in between. The germline V gene encodes CDR1 SGHRS and CDR2 YFSETQ. This CDR3 is built from 16 residues. The CDR3 nucleotides are TGCGCCAGCCGCCCCGTGGCGGTGGAGTTTGACAATGAGCAGTTCTCC. Translation gives CASRPVAVEFDNEQFS.

The CDR3: CASSQGYGYTF. For the CDR3, the DNA is TGCGCCAGCAGCCAAGGCTATGGCTACACCTTC. This chain connects TRBV4-1 to TRBJ1-2; D is undetermined. Germline CDR1 is MGHRA and CDR2 is YSYEKL. The V and J ends lost 1 base and 4 bases respectively, with 1 base between them. The CDR3 contains 11 residues.

This clonotype was recorded many times. The rearrangement uses TRBV5-1 and TRBJ1-2; 9 nucleotides line up with TRBD1. CDR1 and CDR2 from the germline V gene are SGHRS and YFSETQ. With V trimmed by 5 bases and J by 6 bases, 17 bases remained unmatched. The CDR3 is 17 amino acids. The CDR3 DNA is TGCGCCAGCAGTTCGAGTCCGGGACAGGGCTATGAAGATGGCTACACCTTC. Its translation: CASSSSPGQGYEDGYTF.

As regards this clonotype: A far larger clone is one base from this, pointing to a likely read error. The genes are TRBV7-9 and TRBJ2-1; TRBD2 matches 8 bases. CDR1 is SEHNR, CDR2 FQNEAQ, per germline (reference sequence). The CDR3 is 15 residues long. V was pared by 2 bases and J by 7 bases, with 7 bases of the junction left unmatched. CDR3 coding DNA: TGTGCCAGCAGCTTATCTCCGGGACTAGTTAATGAGCAGTTCTTC. Residues: CASSLSPGLVNEQFF. Together with reference TRBV7-9 and TRBJ2-1, the CDR3 gives the full variable domain: DTGVSQNPRHKITKRGQNVTFRCDPISEHNRLYWYRQTLGQGPEFLTYFQNEAQLEKSRLLSDRFSAERPKGSFSTLEIQRTEQGDSAMYLCASSLSPGLVNEQFFGPGTRLTVL.

This chain links TRBV11-1 with TRBJ1-3; no firm D call. The CDR3 length is 12 residues. The V gene lost 7 bases and the J gene lost 5 bases, with 9 bases spanning the gap. Germline CDR1 reads SGHAT; CDR2 reads FQDESV (reference sequence). The CDR3 sequence is CASIDPRNTIYF. The DNA of the CDR3 is TGTGCCAGCATCGACCCCCGAAACACCATATATTTT.

The V and J genes are TRBV20-1 and TRBJ2-7; D call uncertain. The CDR3 length is 14 residues. V lost 3 bases, J lost 5 bases, and 17 bases lay in between. Per the germline V gene, CDR1 is DFQATT and CDR2 is SNEGSKA (reference sequence). CDR3 region: CSARIWQALNEQYF. The CDR3 DNA sequence: TGCAGTGCTAGGATATGGCAGGCGTTGAACGAGCAGTACTTC.

This chain links TRBV19 with TRBJ2-7; 7 bases line up with TRBD2. The germline V gene encodes CDR1 LNHDA and CDR2 SQIVND (reference sequence). The CDR3 has 15 residues. With V trimmed by 4 bases and J by 0 bases, 6 bases remained unmatched. CDR3 region: CASSTASGASYEQYF. The CDR3 nucleotides read TGTGCCAGTAGTACGGCTAGCGGAGCCTCCTACGAGCAGTACTTC.

This sequence joins TRBV11-2 and TRBJ2-7; D is unclear. Germline V gene data show CDR1 as SGHAT and CDR2 as FQNNGV. The CDR3 runs to 12 residues. The CDR3 is CVNISSSYEQYF. The CDR3 DNA sequence: TGTGTCAACATCTCGAGCTCCTACGAGCAGTACTTC.